This T cell receptor beta chain was recorded in a study of glioma-infiltrating T cells after dendritic cell vaccination (dated by TCRdb to 2015 to 2016). A note on the overall study: A cohort of roughly 15 glioblastoma patients from Phase I and II dendritic cell vaccination trials was included, of whom 9 were newly diagnosed and 6 had recurrent disease. To make the vaccine, monocyte-derived dendritic cells were cultured for roughly seven days with IL-4 and GM-CSF and then pulsed overnight with autologous tumor lysate. Survival after dendritic cell vaccination was correlated with TCR sequencing metrics, including TIL content and tumor-blood repertoire overlap. Patients received three intradermal dendritic cell vaccine injections at biweekly intervals in the arm below the axilla. Between 2003 and 2012, the patients were given dendritic cell vaccination pulsed with autologous tumor lysate. Deep sequencing of TCR beta CDR3 regions was used to quantify tumor-infiltrating lymphocyte content and compare tumor and blood repertoires in dendritic cell-vaccinated glioblastoma patients. The investigation overall reported the following: The TCR overlap response model with three groups was called speculative and said to need prospective validation. The cohort was small and heterogeneous, and full blood and tumor sets were available for few patients, with initial-recurrent tumor pairs available for even fewer patients. After dendritic cell vaccination, a higher estimated pretreatment TIL content predicted longer time to progression and longer overall survival. No direct relationship between TCR clonality and survival was found, suggesting a diverse polyclonal response may matter.

Patients were selected on the basis of adequate residual fresh-frozen tumor tissue and more than two years of available survival data. Molecular status otherwise varied across the glioblastoma patients, but none of them carried an isocitrate dehydrogenase mutation. PBMC were collected before vaccination, two weeks after the third vaccination, and at tumor progression when it occurred. The Qiagen DNeasy Blood extraction Kit was used for extraction of genomic DNA. Comments on this clone: What antigen it recognizes has not been identified. Base qualities are not recorded, but no much larger clone differs from it by a single base.

TCRB CDR3 regions were amplified from about 2 ug genomic DNA, or all available DNA if less, using the immunoSEQ assay. The multiplex PCR employed 60 forward primers targeting TCR V beta segments and 13 reverse primers targeting J beta segments. To estimate the number of reads per starting template, synthetic control templates were added to each sample at limiting dilution. The Illumina HiSeq System generated sequencing reads of 87 bp. The paper's processing steps were these. PCR and sequencing errors were removed by a nearest neighbor algorithm that merged closely related sequences. TCR overlap was defined as the percentage of unique tumor TCR beta sequences that were also found in the peripheral blood of the same patient. Entries here come from immuneACCESS through TCRdb and include only in-frame sequences with V and J called. Some clones fail to appear in such tables; in the studies checked, an unresolved V gene covers under half of the shortfall, and the cause of the remainder is unknown. V, J and clone size derive from that table, while D and trimming were established from the DNA sequence. The sample table holds 55,000 to 75,000 clones, of which 81% were seen once. The ten biggest clones cover 7.9% of the sample.

The sample was blood, taken before dendritic cell vaccination. The receptor was isolated from a human donor with glioblastoma.

The DNA sequence is as follows: TGTGCTAGTGGTTCCCCATTCCAAGGGAGCGGAAATGAAAAACTGTTTTTT. Its coded protein is CASGSPFQGSGNEKLFF. The receptor chain draws on TRBV12-5 and TRBJ1-4; the D gene remains uncertain. Via the germline V gene, CDR1 is LGHNT and CDR2 FRNRAP. Counted from cysteine to phenylalanine, this CDR3 has 17 amino acids. This entry keeps only the CDR3 DNA: 51 bases, framed from base 1. V loses 4 bases, J loses 5 bases, and the germline ends lie 20 bases apart.